Listed below are T cell receptor beta chains from one sample, sequenced in a study of T cell responses to AZD1222 COVID-19 vaccine. Sequencing used immunoSEQ multiplex PCR; TCRdb keeps in-frame clones, though not all of them. The data contain tens of thousands of clones, roughly nine tenths of them singletons. The sequenced sample was peripheral blood, obtained on day 0 of AZD1222 vaccination. Receptors originate from an adult in good health. The CDR3 runs from the conserved cysteine through the conserved F or W. The D gene is left open where the match is weak. Clone size, where shown, is once, few, many, or a class for clones that have expanded.

D gene	V gene	clone size	J gene	CDR3 protein	CDR3 DNA
.	TRBV15	.	TRBJ1-2	CATSRDLGGYGYTF	TGTGCCACCAGCAGAGATCTTGGGGGCTATGGCTACACCTTC
TRBD1	TRBV5-1	.	TRBJ2-1	CASSPGTGSLINEQFF	TGCGCCAGCAGCCCGGGGACAGGATCCCTAATCAATGAGCAGTTCTTC
.	TRBV2	.	TRBJ1-1	CASRRGRGEAFF	TGTGCCAGTCGAAGGGGTCGAGGGGAAGCTTTCTTT
.	TRBV2	.	TRBJ2-7	CASARSPYEQYF	TGTGCCAGCGCTCGATCTCCCTACGAGCAGTACTTC
.	TRBV29-1	.	TRBJ1-2	CSVSSGDGYTF	TGCAGCGTCTCATCAGGGGATGGCTACACCTTC
TRBD1	TRBV18	.	TRBJ2-2	CASSPPTGWNGTGELFF	TGTGCCAGCTCACCGCCGACAGGGTGGAATGGCACCGGGGAGCTGTTTTTT
.	TRBV7-9	.	TRBJ1-1	CASSLALRTEAFF	TGTGCCAGCAGCTTAGCGTTGAGGACTGAAGCTTTCTTT
.	TRBV2	.	TRBJ2-2	CASSEDSILPNTGELFF	TGTGCCAGCAGTGAAGACAGTATACTCCCGAACACCGGGGAGCTGTTTTTT
.	TRBV5-1	few	TRBJ1-1	CASSLAATVRGNTEAFF	TGCGCCAGCAGCTTGGCCGCGACAGTCAGGGGGAACACTGAAGCTTTCTTT
.	TRBV2	.	TRBJ2-2	CASSPDEGTGELFF	TGTGCCAGCAGCCCCGATGAGGGGACCGGGGAGCTGTTTTTT
.	TRBV4-1	.	TRBJ2-7	CASSRTTGEGTYEQYF	TGCGCCAGCAGCCGGACGACAGGGGAGGGGACCTACGAGCAGTACTTC
.	TRBV6-4	.	TRBJ2-3	CASSDSKGGTDTQYF	TGTGCCAGCAGTGACTCGAAGGGAGGCACAGATACGCAGTATTTT
.	TRBV7-9	.	TRBJ1-5	CASSSDPGEPQHF	TGTGCCAGCAGCTCAGACCCAGGGGAGCCCCAGCATTTT
.	TRBV2	.	TRBJ1-3	CATKRTHSSGNTIYF	TGTGCCACCAAAAGGACACATAGCTCTGGAAACACCATATATTTT
.	TRBV28	.	TRBJ2-7	CASSLSGGLEQYF	TGTGCCAGCAGTTTAAGTGGGGGTCTCGAGCAGTACTTC
.	TRBV6-8	.	TRBJ2-7	CASFPGYYEQYF	TGTGCCAGTTTCCCAGGGTACTACGAGCAGTACTTC
TRBD2	TRBV9	once	TRBJ2-3	CASSSGLAGSTDTQYF	TGTGCCAGCAGTTCAGGACTAGCGGGAAGCACAGATACGCAGTATTTT
.	TRBV6-5	.	TRBJ1-4	CASRAGGKVKLFF	TGTGCCAGCAGGGCCGGGGGGAAGGTAAAACTGTTTTTT
.	TRBV6-2/TRBV6-3	once	TRBJ1-3	CASSTWRGSGNTIYF	TGTGCCAGCAGTACCTGGAGGGGCTCTGGAAACACCATATATTTT
TRBD2	TRBV15	once	TRBJ2-7	CATSEPGLAGGPQEYEQYF	TGTGCCACCAGCGAGCCGGGACTAGCGGGAGGGCCCCAAGAATACGAGCAGTACTTC
TRBD2	TRBV3-1/TRBV3-2	.	TRBJ2-7	CASSQSLAGSYEQYF	TGTGCCAGCAGCCAATCCTTAGCGGGCTCCTACGAGCAGTACTTC
TRBD2	TRBV3-1/TRBV3-2	.	TRBJ2-7	CASSQGRTSGNPHAYEQYF	TGTGCCAGCAGCCAAGGTAGGACTAGCGGGAACCCCCACGCCTACGAGCAGTACTTC
.	TRBV18	.	TRBJ2-2	CASSPDTGELFF	TGTGCCAGCTCACCGGACACCGGGGAGCTGTTTTTT
.	TRBV7-9	.	TRBJ2-1	CASSPHPRSKAYNEQFF	TGTGCCAGCAGTCCACACCCCCGGTCCAAAGCTTACAATGAGCAGTTCTTC
TRBD2	TRBV18	.	TRBJ2-7	CASSPRTSGAYEQYF	TGTGCCAGCTCACCACGGACTAGCGGGGCCTACGAGCAGTACTTC
TRBD1	TRBV5-1	.	TRBJ2-7	CASSWGVGTASYEQYF	TGCGCCAGCAGCTGGGGTGTCGGGACAGCTTCCTACGAGCAGTACTTC
.	TRBV28	.	TRBJ2-7	CASSLSSDYEQYF	TGTGCCAGCAGTTTGAGCAGCGACTACGAGCAGTACTTC
.	TRBV15	.	TRBJ1-4	CATSSEDATNEKLFF	TGTGCCACCAGCAGTGAAGATGCAACTAATGAAAAACTGTTTTTT
.	TRBV27	.	TRBJ2-1	CASSLSAAAPLTQFF	TGTGCCAGCAGTTTATCAGCCGCTGCCCCGCTAACACAGTTCTTC
.	TRBV18	.	TRBJ2-7	CASSPAEGAMIYEQYF	TGTGCCAGCTCACCGGCGGAGGGGGCTATGATATACGAGCAGTACTTC
TRBD1	TRBV5-1	.	TRBJ1-5	CASSLDRGQPQHF	TGCGCCAGCAGCTTGGACAGGGGCCAGCCCCAGCATTTT
TRBD2	TRBV20-1	once	TRBJ2-1	CSASWASGAGNEQFF	TGCAGTGCTAGTTGGGCTAGCGGGGCGGGGAATGAGCAGTTCTTC
.	TRBV6-5	.	TRBJ1-3	CASSFQQGLPGNTIYF	TGTGCCAGCAGTTTTCAACAGGGACTACCTGGAAACACCATATATTTT
TRBD1	TRBV28	once	TRBJ1-2	CASSARTGAYGYTF	TGTGCCAGCAGTGCCCGGACAGGGGCCTATGGCTACACCTTC
TRBD2	TRBV6-6	.	TRBJ2-5	CASSQLGLAGDQETQYF	TGTGCCAGCAGTCAGCTGGGACTAGCGGGAGACCAAGAGACCCAGTACTTC
.	TRBV4-1	.	TRBJ2-3	CASSQENRVPSTDTQYF	TGCGCCAGCAGCCAAGAGAACCGCGTTCCTAGCACAGATACGCAGTATTTT
TRBD1	TRBV10-3	.	TRBJ1-6	CAISDPGQGVNSPLHF	TGTGCCATCAGTGATCCGGGACAGGGAGTTAATTCACCCCTCCACTTT
TRBD1	TRBV4-3	.	TRBJ2-1	CASSQDYGQGWTINEQFF	TGCGCCAGCAGCCAAGACTACGGACAGGGGTGGACTATCAATGAGCAGTTCTTC
.	TRBV5-6	.	TRBJ1-1	CASSRKDRGSGAFF	TGTGCCAGCAGCCGGAAGGACAGAGGTAGTGGCGCTTTCTTT
TRBD1	TRBV11-2	.	TRBJ2-2	CASSAPGGENTGELFF	TGTGCCAGCAGCGCCCCAGGGGGCGAAAACACCGGGGAGCTGTTTTTT
.	TRBV19	.	TRBJ1-5	CASSIQISVPLNQPQHF	TGTGCCAGTAGTATCCAAATTTCGGTTCCACTCAATCAGCCCCAGCATTTT
.	TRBV12-3/TRBV12-4	.	TRBJ2-7	CASSWGAAYEQYF	TGTGCCAGCAGCTGGGGGGCAGCCTACGAGCAGTACTTC
.	TRBV4-1	.	TRBJ1-5	CASSQTLTPSPQHF	TGCGCCAGCAGCCAAACCCTTACCCCCTCGCCCCAGCATTTT